This TCR beta chain was obtained from a study of cytomegalovirus exposure and HLA in healthy donors. Study-wide background: There were 85 million or so unique TCRs (from HLA-typed donors) in an early data release. Notes on the study in general: The sole available immune exposure information was CMV serostatus. Later analysis identified a missense DCLRE1C variant that was linked to TCR beta V- and J-gene trimming.

This clone showed up just a few times. The target antigen is unknown. PCR employed 60 Vbeta and 13 Jbeta primers. Sequencing used immunoSEQ multiplex PCR; TCRdb keeps in-frame clones, though not all of them. Of roughly 100,000 clones detected, 75% appear once; the ten largest clones hold around 1.3%. The CDR3 contains 15 residues. Trimming removed 6 bases from V and 10 bases from J; junction bases left unmatched: 8. CDR1 is MDHEN and CDR2 is SYDVKM in the germline V gene. Sample: PBMCs. The origin of this receptor is a man aged 35 to 55 in good health and CMV-seronegative. The V call is TRBV28, the J call TRBJ2-1, with 14 bases aligning to TRBD2. The CDR3 protein is CASSLTSGGAQEQFF. CDR3 coding DNA: TGTGCCAGCAGCCTGACTAGCGGGGGGGCCCAAGAGCAGTTCTTC.